This TCR beta chain emerged from a study of T cells after yellow fever vaccination (dated by TCRdb to between 2018 and 2020). The study in broad terms: The SMART-Seq v4 Ultra Low Input RNA kit was used to prepare libraries from fractions with low cell numbers. Bulk PBMC replicates and cell subsets were isolated from blood drawn at multiple timepoints before and after both primary and secondary immunization. Two healthy male donors made up the cohort, one aged 18 to 30 years and the other aged 30 to 40 years. Bulk TCR alpha and beta repertoires were sequenced longitudinally to track T-cell clones before and after primary and booster YFV17D yellow fever vaccination. Summary of the overall study and its limitations: FACS-sorted repertoires could contain abundant contaminating clonotypes from the bulk population, so computational filtering was required. Most clones expanded after primary vaccination (almost 98% of CD4 and around 88% of CD8) were re-detected after the booster, suggesting that broad memory maintenance occurred. The secondary T-cell response was weaker than the primary response but faster, peaking on day 5 instead of day 15. Because only a couple of donors were included in the study, the extent to which the findings can be generalized is limited. A small fraction of clonotypes showed up in both the CD4 and CD8 compartments, probably as a result of convergent recombination.

This clonotype was counted between two and nine times. Its recognized antigen is unknown. Base qualities were left out, and no much larger clone turns up one base away. Instrument used: Illumina NovaSeq 6000. Synthesis of TCR cDNA relied on 5'RACE template switching, a step that introduced a universal primer site along with unique molecular identifiers. cDNA synthesis was primed from both the TCR alpha and TCR beta constant segments. Library amplification involved two PCR steps, and the second step added sample barcodes and sequencing adapters. Sequencing of libraries was performed on Illumina HiSeq 2500 (2x100 bp) or NovaSeq (2x150 bp). Concerning the study's data processing: Reads were demultiplexed and collapsed into UMI consensus sequences with MIGEC, and V(D)J alignment was performed with MiXCR. Using edgeR on replicate PBMC samples, clonotypes were called vaccine-responding if FDR was below 0.01 and the log2 fold change was above 5 up to day 15. CD4 or CD8 identity was assigned to each bulk clonotype according to whether the clonotype was present at higher abundance in the sequenced CD4 repertoire or the sequenced CD8 repertoire. TCRdb reprocessed the public reads (quality trimming at Q25 with fastp, clone calling with MiXCR) and kept in-frame beta chains. Identical CDR3 proteins give one entry, which carries the most common genes and DNA. The V and J calls were determined by TCRdb, not by the authors. For this sample the table gives a few hundred thousand distinct CDR3 sequences, of which 5.2% were detected only once. The ten biggest clones cover around 3.5% of the sample.

Looking up the germline V gene yields CDR1 SGHRS and CDR2 YFSETQ. CDR3 length: 14 amino acids, cysteine to phenylalanine. The CDR3 DNA has 42 bases and is translated from base 1. V is reduced by 4 bases and J by 3 bases, leaving a spacing of 11 bases between them. The treatment or condition tag for this specimen amounts to: live attenuated yellow fever vaccine strain. A standard Ficoll-Paque protocol was used to isolate PBMCs from peripheral blood. CD4 and CD8 T-cell fractions were isolated with Dynabeads CD4 and CD8 positive selection kits. RNA was extracted with TriZol from bulk PBMCs, CD4 and CD8 fractions, and dextramer-positive and dextramer-negative fractions.

The chain uses TRBV5-1 and TRBJ2-1; possibly the D gene is TRBD2, per 6 matching bases. The clonotype originates from a man younger than 30 who received the YFV17D yellow fever vaccine. The specimen comprised CD4+ T cells sorted from PBMCs, sampled on the day of the yellow fever booster vaccination. The CDR3 protein is CASSGGTGYNEQFF. The nucleotide sequence reads TGCGCCAGCAGCGGGGGGACTGGCTACAATGAGCAGTTCTTC.